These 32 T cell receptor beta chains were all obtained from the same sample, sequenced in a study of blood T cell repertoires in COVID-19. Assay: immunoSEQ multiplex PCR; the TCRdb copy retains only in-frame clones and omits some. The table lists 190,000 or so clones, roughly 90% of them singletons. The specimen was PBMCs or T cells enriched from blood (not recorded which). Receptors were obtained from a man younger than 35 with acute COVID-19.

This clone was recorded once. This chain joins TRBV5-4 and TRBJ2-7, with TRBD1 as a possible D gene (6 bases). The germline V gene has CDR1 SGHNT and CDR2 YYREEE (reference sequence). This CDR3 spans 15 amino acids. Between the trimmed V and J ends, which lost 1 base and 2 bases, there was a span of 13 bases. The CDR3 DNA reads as TGTGCCAGCAGCTTGACAGGGACAAAGCCCTACGAGCAGTACTTC. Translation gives CASSLTGTKPYEQYF.

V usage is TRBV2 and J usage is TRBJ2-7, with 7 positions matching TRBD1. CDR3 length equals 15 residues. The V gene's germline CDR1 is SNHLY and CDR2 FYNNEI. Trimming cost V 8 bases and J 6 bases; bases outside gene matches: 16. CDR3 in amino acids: CASSPAGTAPFEQYF. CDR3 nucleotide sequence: TGTGCCAGCTCCCCAGCCGGGACAGCCCCCTTCGAGCAGTACTTC.

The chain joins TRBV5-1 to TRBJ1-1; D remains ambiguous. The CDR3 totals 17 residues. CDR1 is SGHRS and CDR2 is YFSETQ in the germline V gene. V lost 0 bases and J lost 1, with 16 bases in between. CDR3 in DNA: TGCGCCAGCAGCTTGGGCCCCCCTGGCCAGCGGAACACTGAAGCTTTCTTT. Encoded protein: CASSLGPPGQRNTEAFF. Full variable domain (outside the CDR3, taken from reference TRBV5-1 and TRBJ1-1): KAGVTQTPRYLIKTRGQQVTLSCSPISGHRSVSWYQQTPGQGLQFLFEYFSETQRNKGNFPGRFSGRQFSNSRSEMNVSTLELGDSALYLCASSLGPPGQRNTEAFFGQGTRLTVV.

CDR3 amino acids: CSVEARTTGELFF. CDR3 DNA sequence: TGCAGCGTTGAGGCTAGAACCACCGGGGAGCTGTTTTTT. This chain links TRBV29-1 with TRBJ2-2, with D unclear. Trimming left V 3 bases short and J 4 bases short, with 9 bases between. Per germline, CDR1 SQVTM and CDR2 ANQGSEA. There are 13 residues in the CDR3.

For the CDR3, the DNA is TGTGCCAGCAGCCTGGACTCTGGAGGTGAGCAGTTCTTC. Protein: CASSLDSGGEQFF. The V call is TRBV7-2, the J call TRBJ2-1; a weak D match, TRBD2 (5 bases). Germline-derived CDR1 and CDR2 are SGHTA and FQGNSA. CDR3 size: 13 residues. Trimming shortened V by 5 bases and J by 9 bases, and 14 bases separated the two germline ends.

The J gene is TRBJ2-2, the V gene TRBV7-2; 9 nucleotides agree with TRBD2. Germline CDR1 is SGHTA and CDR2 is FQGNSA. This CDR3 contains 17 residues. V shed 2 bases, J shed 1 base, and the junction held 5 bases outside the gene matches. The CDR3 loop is CASSLFPTSGNTGELFF. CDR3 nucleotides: TGTGCCAGCAGCTTATTCCCGACTAGCGGGAACACCGGGGAGCTGTTTTTT.

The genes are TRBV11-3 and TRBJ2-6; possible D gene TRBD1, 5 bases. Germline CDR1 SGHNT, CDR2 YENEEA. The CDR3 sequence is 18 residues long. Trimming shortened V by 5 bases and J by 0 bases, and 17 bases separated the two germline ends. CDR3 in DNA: TGTGCCAGCAGCCAGTCAGGGTGGTCCTTCTCTGGGGCCAACGTCCTGACTTTC. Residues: CASSQSGWSFSGANVLTF.

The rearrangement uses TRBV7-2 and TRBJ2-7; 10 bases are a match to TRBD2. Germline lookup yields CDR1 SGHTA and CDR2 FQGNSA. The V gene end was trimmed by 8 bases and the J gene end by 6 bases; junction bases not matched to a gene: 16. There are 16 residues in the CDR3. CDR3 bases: TGTGCCAGCGGATTAACTAGCGGGATCCCCGCCGTCGAGCAGTACTTC. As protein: CASGLTSGIPAVEQYF.

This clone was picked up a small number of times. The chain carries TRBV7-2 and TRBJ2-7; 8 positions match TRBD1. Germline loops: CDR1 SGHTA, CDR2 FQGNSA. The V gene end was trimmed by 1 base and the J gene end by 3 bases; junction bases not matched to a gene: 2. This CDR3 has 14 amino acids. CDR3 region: CASSLVGTGYEQYF. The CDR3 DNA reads TGTGCCAGCAGCTTAGTCGGGACAGGCTACGAGCAGTACTTC. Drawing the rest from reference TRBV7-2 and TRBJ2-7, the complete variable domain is GAGVSQSPSNKVTEKGKDVELRCDPISGHTALYWYRQSLGQGLEFLIYFQGNSAPDKSGLPSDRFSAERTGGSVSTLTIQRTQQEDSAVYLCASSLVGTGYEQYFGPGTRLTVT.

Here the CDR3 DNA reads TGTGCCAGCAGCCAAGATAGGGGCGAGCAGTACTTC. Protein product: CASSQDRGEQYF. This chain joins TRBV3-1 (or the pseudogene TRBV3-2) and TRBJ2-7; tentative D call: TRBD1 (5 bases). CDR1 is LGHDT and CDR2 is YNNKEL in the germline V gene (reference sequence). This CDR3 is built from 12 residues. V was shortened by 0 bases and J by 6 bases, with 6 bases between the two germline ends.

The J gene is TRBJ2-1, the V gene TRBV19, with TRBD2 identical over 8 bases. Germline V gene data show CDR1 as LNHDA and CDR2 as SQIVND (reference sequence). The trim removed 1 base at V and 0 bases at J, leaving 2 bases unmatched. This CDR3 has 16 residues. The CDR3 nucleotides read TGTGCCAGTAGTATAGCTAGCGGGTCCTCCTACAATGAGCAGTTCTTC. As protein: CASSIASGSSYNEQFF. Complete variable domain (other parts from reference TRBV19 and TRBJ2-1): DGGITQSPKYLFRKEGQNVTLSCEQNLNHDAMYWYRQDPGQGLRLIYYSQIVNDFQKGDIAEGYSVSREKKESFPLTVTSAQKNPTAFYLCASSIASGSSYNEQFFGPGTRLTVL.

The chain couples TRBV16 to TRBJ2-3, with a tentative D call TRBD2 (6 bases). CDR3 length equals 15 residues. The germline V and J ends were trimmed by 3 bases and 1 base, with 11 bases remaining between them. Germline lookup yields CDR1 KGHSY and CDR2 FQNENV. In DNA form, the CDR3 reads TGTGCCAGCAGCCACTTTACGGGGGGCACAGATACGCAGTATTTT. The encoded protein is CASSHFTGGTDTQYF. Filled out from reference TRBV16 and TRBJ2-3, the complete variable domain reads GEEVAQTPKHLVRGEGQKAKLYCAPIKGHSYVFWYQQVLKNEFKFLISFQNENVFDETGMPKERFSAKCLPNSPCSLEIQATKLEDSAVYFCASSHFTGGTDTQYFGPGTRLTVL.

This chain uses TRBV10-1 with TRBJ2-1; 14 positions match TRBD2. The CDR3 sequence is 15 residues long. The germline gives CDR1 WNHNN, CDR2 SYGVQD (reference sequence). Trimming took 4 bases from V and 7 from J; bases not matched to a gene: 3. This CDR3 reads CASSGGLAGENEQFF. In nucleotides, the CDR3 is TGCGCCAGCAGTGGGGGACTAGCGGGAGAGAATGAGCAGTTCTTC.

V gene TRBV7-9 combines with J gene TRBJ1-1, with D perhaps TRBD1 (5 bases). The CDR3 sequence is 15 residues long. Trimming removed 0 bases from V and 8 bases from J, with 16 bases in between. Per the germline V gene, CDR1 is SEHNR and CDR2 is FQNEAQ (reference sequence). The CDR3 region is CASSLANRHQMEAFF. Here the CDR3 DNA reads TGTGCCAGCAGCTTAGCAAACAGGCACCAAATGGAAGCTTTCTTT. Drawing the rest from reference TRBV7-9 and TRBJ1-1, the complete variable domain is DTGVSQNPRHKITKRGQNVTFRCDPISEHNRLYWYRQTLGQGPEFLTYFQNEAQLEKSRLLSDRFSAERPKGSFSTLEIQRTEQGDSAMYLCASSLANRHQMEAFFGQGTRLTVV.

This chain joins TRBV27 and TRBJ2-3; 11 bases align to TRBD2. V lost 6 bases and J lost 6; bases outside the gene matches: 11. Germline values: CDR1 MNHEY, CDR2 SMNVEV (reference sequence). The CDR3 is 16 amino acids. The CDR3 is CASSLTLAGGQDTQYF. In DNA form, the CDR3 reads TGTGCCAGCAGCCTGACCTTAGCGGGAGGGCAGGATACGCAGTATTTT.

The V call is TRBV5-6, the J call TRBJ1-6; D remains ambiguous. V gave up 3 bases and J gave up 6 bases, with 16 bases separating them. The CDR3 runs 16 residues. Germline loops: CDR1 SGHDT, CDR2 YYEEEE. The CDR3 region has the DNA TGTGCCAGCAGCTCTGTCGCGGAGGGTGGTAATTCACCCCTCCACTTT. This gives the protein CASSSVAEGGNSPLHF.

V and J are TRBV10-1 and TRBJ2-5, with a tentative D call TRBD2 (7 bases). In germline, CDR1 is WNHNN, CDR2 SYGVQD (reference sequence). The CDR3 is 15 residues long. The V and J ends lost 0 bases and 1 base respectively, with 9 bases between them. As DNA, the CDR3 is TGCGCCAGCAGTGAGTCTCGGGGGGCCCAAGAGACCCAGTACTTC. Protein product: CASSESRGAQETQYF.

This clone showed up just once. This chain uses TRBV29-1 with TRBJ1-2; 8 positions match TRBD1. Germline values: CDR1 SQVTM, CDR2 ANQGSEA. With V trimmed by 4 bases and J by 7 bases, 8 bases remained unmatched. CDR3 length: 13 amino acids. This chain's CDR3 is CSVAGQGIFGYTF. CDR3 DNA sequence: TGCAGCGTTGCTGGACAGGGCATCTTTGGCTACACCTTC.

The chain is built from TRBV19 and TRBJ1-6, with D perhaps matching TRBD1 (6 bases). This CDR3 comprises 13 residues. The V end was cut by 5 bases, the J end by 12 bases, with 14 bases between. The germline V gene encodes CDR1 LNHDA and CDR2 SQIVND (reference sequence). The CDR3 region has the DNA TGTGCCAGTAGTTTAACAGGGAATAAACCCCTCCACTTT. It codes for CASSLTGNKPLHF.

CDR3 residues: CASSIGTGSNTEAFF. CDR3 nucleotides: TGTGCCAGCAGCATAGGGACAGGGTCGAACACTGAAGCTTTCTTT. This chain uses TRBV7-3 with TRBJ1-1, with 9 bases lining up with TRBD1. This CDR3 is 15 amino acids long. Germline V gene lookup returns CDR1 SGHTA and CDR2 FQGTGA. With V trimmed by 5 bases and J by 1 base, 5 bases remained unmatched.

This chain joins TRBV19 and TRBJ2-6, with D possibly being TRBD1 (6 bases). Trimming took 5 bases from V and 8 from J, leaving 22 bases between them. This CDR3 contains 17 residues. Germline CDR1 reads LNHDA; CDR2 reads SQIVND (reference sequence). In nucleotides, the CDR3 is TGTGCCAGTAGTCGTCGTCCCGGGACAACAGGTTCCAACGTCCTGACTTTC. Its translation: CASSRRPGTTGSNVLTF.

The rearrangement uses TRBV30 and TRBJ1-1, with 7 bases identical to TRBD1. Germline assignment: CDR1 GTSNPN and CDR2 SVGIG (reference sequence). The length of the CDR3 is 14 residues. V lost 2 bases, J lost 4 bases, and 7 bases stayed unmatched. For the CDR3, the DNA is TGTGCCTGGAGTCTTAATAACAGGGGCACTGAAGCTTTCTTT. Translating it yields CAWSLNNRGTEAFF.

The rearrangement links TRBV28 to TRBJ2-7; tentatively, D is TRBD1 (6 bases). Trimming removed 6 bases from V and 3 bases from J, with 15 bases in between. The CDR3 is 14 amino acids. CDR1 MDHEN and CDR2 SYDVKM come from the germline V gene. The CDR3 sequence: CASSSWDNNYEQYF. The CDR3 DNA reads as TGTGCCAGCAGCTCGTGGGACAATAACTACGAGCAGTACTTC.

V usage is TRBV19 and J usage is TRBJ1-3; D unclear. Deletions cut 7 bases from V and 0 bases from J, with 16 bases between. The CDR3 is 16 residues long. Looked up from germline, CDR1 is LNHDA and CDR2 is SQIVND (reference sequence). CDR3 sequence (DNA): TGTGCCAGTATCCCTGGAGAGGCGAGCTCTGGAAACACCATATATTTT. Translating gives CASIPGEASSGNTIYF.

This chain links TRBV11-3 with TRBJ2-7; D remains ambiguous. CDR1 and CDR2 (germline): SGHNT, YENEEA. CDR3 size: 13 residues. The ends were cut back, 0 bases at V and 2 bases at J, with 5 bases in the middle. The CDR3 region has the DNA TGTGCCAGCAGCTTAGATCCAACCTACGAGCAGTACTTC. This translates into CASSLDPTYEQYF.

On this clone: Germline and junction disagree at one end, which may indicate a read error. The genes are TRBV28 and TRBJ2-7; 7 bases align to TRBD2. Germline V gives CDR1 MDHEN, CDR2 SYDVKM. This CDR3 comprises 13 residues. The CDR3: CASRLTSSHEQYF. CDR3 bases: TGTGCCAGCAGGTTGACTAGCTCCCACGAGCAGTACTTC.

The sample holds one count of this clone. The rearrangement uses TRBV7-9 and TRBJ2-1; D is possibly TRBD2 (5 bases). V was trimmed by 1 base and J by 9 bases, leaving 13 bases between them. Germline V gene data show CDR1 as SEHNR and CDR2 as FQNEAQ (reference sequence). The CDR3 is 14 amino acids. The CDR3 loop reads CASSLDGSGREQFF. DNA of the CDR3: TGTGCCAGCAGCTTAGATGGGAGCGGACGTGAGCAGTTCTTC.

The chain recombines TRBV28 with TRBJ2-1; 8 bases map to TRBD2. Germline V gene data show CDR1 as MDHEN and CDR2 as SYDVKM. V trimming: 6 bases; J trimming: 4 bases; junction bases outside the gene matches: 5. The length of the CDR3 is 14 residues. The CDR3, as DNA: TGTGCCAGCAGAGGAACTAGCGGATACAATGAGCAGTTCTTC. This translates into CASRGTSGYNEQFF.

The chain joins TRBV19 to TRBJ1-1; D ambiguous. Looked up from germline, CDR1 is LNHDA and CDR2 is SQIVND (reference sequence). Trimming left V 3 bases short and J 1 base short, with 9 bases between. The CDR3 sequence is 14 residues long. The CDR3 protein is CASSILRGNTEAFF. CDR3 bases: TGTGCCAGTAGTATCCTACGGGGGAACACTGAAGCTTTCTTT.

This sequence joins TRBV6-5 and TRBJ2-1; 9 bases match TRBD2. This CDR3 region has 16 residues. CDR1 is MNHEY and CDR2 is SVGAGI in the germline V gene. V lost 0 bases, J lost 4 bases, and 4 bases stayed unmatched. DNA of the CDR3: TGTGCCAGCAGTTACTCGCCGCGGGAGGGGTACAATGAGCAGTTCTTC. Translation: CASSYSPREGYNEQFF.

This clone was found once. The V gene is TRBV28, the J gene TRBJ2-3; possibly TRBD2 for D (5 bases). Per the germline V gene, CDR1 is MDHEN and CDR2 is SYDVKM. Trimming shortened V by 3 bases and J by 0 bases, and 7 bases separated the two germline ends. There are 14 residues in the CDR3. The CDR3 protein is CASSFRRSTDTQYF. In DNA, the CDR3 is TGTGCCAGCAGTTTTAGGAGGAGCACAGATACGCAGTATTTT.

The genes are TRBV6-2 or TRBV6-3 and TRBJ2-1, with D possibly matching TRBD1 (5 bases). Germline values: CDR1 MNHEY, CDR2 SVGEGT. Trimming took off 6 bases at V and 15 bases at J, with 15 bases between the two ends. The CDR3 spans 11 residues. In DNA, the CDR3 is TGTGCCAGCAGCCACGACAGCCCACTGTTCTTC. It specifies CASSHDSPLFF.